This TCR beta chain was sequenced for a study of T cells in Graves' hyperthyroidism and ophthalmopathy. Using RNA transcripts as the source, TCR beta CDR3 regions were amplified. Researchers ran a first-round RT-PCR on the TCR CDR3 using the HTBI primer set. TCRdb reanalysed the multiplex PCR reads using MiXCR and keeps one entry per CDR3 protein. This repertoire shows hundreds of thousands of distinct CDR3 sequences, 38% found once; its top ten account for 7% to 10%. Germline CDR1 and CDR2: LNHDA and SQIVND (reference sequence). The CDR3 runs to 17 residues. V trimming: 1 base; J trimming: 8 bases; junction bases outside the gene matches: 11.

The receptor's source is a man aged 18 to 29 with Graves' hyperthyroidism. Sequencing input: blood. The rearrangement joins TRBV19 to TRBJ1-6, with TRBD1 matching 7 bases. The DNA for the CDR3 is TGTGCCAGTAGTATAGGGGTCCGGGACAGACCCTATTCACCCCTCCACTTT. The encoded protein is CASSIGVRDRPYSPLHF.